This TCR beta chain comes out of a study of cytomegalovirus exposure and HLA in healthy donors. Broader study findings: CMV serostatus was the sole immune exposure data available.

Use of 60 Vbeta and 13 Jbeta primers characterized the PCR. Sequencing used immunoSEQ multiplex PCR; TCRdb keeps in-frame clones, though not all of them. Among more than 95,000 clones, around 78% were seen once, and the ten largest hold around 3.6%. Details on this clone: Its antigen is not known.

From germline, CDR1 is LNHDA and CDR2 SQIVND (reference sequence). This CDR3 is 21 amino acids long. Trimming cost V 2 bases and J 2 bases, with 31 bases left between them. The clonotype comes from a man aged 40-49 years in good health and CMV-seronegative. The sequenced sample consisted of PBMCs. The chain couples TRBV19 to TRBJ2-7; D ambiguous. The CDR3 spells CASSIKIYFRHPGPNPYEQYF. The CDR3 coding sequence is TGTGCCAGTAGTATAAAGATTTATTTTCGACATCCAGGCCCCAATCCCTACGAGCAGTACTTC.